This TCR beta chain is from a study of naive CD8 T cells in extremely preterm neonates. Study findings and constraints: Relative to older groups, preterm infants had shorter, less trimmed CDR3s with fewer N additions.

This clone was detected only once. What it binds is unknown. One end of the junction is discordant with germline, which a read error may explain. The method was immunoSEQ multiplex PCR; TCRdb's version includes in-frame clones alone and lacks a portion of them. The table records 4,000 to 6,500 clones, approximately 98% of them present only once. Germline CDR1 and CDR2: MNHEY and SMNVEV (reference sequence). CDR3 length equals 14 residues. The specimen sequenced was naive CD8+ T cells from blood. The origin of this receptor is a human donor in good health. V and J are TRBV27 and TRBJ2-7; 10 nucleotides match TRBD1. This chain's CDR3 is CASSLLGQGSEQYF. CDR3 DNA: TGTGCCAGCAGCTTATTGGGACAGGGGTCCGAGCAGTACTTC.